This passage covers 9 T cell receptor beta chains from one sample sequenced in a study of control samples from healthy donors and cancer patients. Some clones are missing from TCRdb's copy, which holds only in-frame ones; the method was immunoSEQ multiplex PCR. The data show roughly 200,000 clones, 90% to 95% seen once. The sample comprised blood. All receptors derive from a man younger than 35 in good health.

The chain joins TRBV12-3 or TRBV12-4 to TRBJ1-2; the D is unclear. The V gene lost 3 bases and the J gene lost 8 bases, with 7 bases spanning the gap. The CDR3 has 11 amino acids. DNA of the CDR3: TGTGCCAGCAGTTTTGGGCTCGGCTACACCTTC. As protein: CASSFGLGYTF.

This clone was recorded only once. The V call is TRBV28, the J call TRBJ1-1; D is possibly TRBD1 (5 bases). From germline, CDR1 is MDHEN and CDR2 SYDVKM. The V gene lost 8 bases and the J gene lost 11 bases, with 15 bases spanning the gap. The CDR3 totals 11 residues. CDR3 protein: CASQMGREAFF. The CDR3 nucleotides are TGTGCCAGCCAAATGGGGCGGGAGGCTTTCTTT. The full variable domain, its missing parts supplied by reference TRBV28 and TRBJ1-1, is DVKVTQSSRYLVKRTGEKVFLECVQDMDHENMFWYRQDPGLGLRLIYFSYDVKMKEKGDIPEGYSVSREKKERFSLILESASTNQTSMYLCASQMGREAFFGQGTRLTVV.

The rearrangement uses TRBV5-1 and TRBJ1-1; no reliable D call. The germline CDR1 and CDR2 sequences are SGHRS and YFSETQ. V lost 5 bases, J lost 1 base, and 9 bases lay in between. The CDR3 length is 13 residues. For the CDR3, the DNA is TGCGCCAGCAGGGCCGGACGGAACACTGAAGCTTTCTTT. This encodes CASRAGRNTEAFF.

The V gene is TRBV6-5, the J gene TRBJ2-3; D is unresolved. This CDR3 contains 11 residues. CDR1 and CDR2 from the germline V gene are MNHEY and SVGAGI. The V end lost 8 bases, the J end lost 5 bases, and 8 bases lay between the germline ends. CDR3: CASRPRDTQYF. In DNA form, the CDR3 reads TGTGCCAGCCGCCCCCGAGATACGCAGTATTTT.

The chain couples TRBV6-5 to TRBJ1-1; D ambiguous. The germline V gene has CDR1 MNHEY and CDR2 SVGAGI. The CDR3 covers 13 residues. The V and J ends lost 11 bases and 1 base respectively, with 14 bases between them. The CDR3 loop reads CAAETGRNTEAFF. CDR3 in DNA: TGTGCCGCCGAAACCGGGAGGAACACTGAAGCTTTCTTT.

With respect to this clone: Other DNA sequences from this sample encode an identical CDR3 as well. V is TRBV5-1 and J is TRBJ1-1; D is ambiguous. The V end was cut by 0 bases, the J end by 2 bases, with 8 bases between. Germline V CDR1 and CDR2: SGHRS, YFSETQ. This CDR3 comprises 14 residues. The CDR3: CASSLGVENTEAFF. CDR3 sequence (DNA): TGCGCCAGCAGCTTGGGGGTGGAAAACACTGAAGCTTTCTTT.

This chain links TRBV5-1 with TRBJ2-7, with 11 positions matching TRBD2. The length of the CDR3 is 14 residues. The V gene end was trimmed by 5 bases and the J gene end by 2 bases; junction bases not matched to a gene: 3. Germline assignment: CDR1 SGHRS and CDR2 YFSETQ. CDR3 sequence (DNA): TGCGCCAGCAGACGGACTAGCGGGCCCTACGAGCAGTACTTC. Its translation is CASRRTSGPYEQYF.

The chain recombines TRBV3-1 (or the pseudogene TRBV3-2) with TRBJ2-1; 7 bases agree with TRBD1. This CDR3 is built from 16 residues. V lost 1 base and J lost 2; bases outside the gene matches: 5. Germline V lookup: CDR1 LGHDT, CDR2 YNNKEL (reference sequence). The CDR3 here is CASSQVEGAAYNEQFF. The CDR3 DNA sequence: TGTGCCAGCAGCCAAGTTGAGGGGGCGGCCTACAATGAGCAGTTCTTC.

The chain joins TRBV18 to TRBJ1-4; possible D gene TRBD1, 5 bases. Germline CDR1 KGHSH, CDR2 LQKENI. CDR3 size: 12 residues. Trimming took 4 bases from V and 7 from J, leaving 7 bases between them. Written as DNA, the CDR3 is TGTGCCAGCTCACAGGGGAGTGAAAAACTGTTTTTT. This gives the protein CASSQGSEKLFF.